The clone carrying this TCR beta chain appeared a few times. This sample is drawn from a study of blood T cell repertoires in COVID-19. On the study more broadly: PBMCs, B-cell-depleted T cells, or T cells provided the cDNA or gDNA that made up the material.

Everyone who took part was about 18 to 90 years old, and they came from fewer than 25 US areas. Participant-given clinical history determined each cohort assignment. It was within 2 weeks before study entry that exposed participants met a COVID-19 case. Sequencing used immunoSEQ multiplex PCR; TCRdb keeps in-frame clones, though not all of them. The data show roughly 240,000 clones, about 83% seen once. The sequenced material came from PBMCs or T cells enriched from blood (not recorded which). The receptor was isolated from a woman aged 40-49 years who had been exposed to COVID-19.

In DNA form, the CDR3 reads TGTGCCAGCAGTGTATGGGGCGGGGGCACTGAAGCTTTCTTT. Translation gives CASSVWGGGTEAFF. The rearrangement uses TRBV2 and TRBJ1-1; TRBD1 is a possible D gene (5 bases). This CDR3 is 14 amino acids long. V lost 4 bases to trimming and J lost 4 bases, with 13 bases between them. Germline-derived CDR1 and CDR2 are SNHLY and FYNNEI. Looking up the rest from reference TRBV2 and TRBJ1-1 gives the full variable domain: EPEVTQTPSHQVTQMGQEVILRCVPISNHLYFYWYRQILGQKVEFLVSFYNNEISEKSEIFDDQFSVERPDGSNFTLKIRSTKLEDSAMYFCASSVWGGGTEAFFGQGTRLTVV.